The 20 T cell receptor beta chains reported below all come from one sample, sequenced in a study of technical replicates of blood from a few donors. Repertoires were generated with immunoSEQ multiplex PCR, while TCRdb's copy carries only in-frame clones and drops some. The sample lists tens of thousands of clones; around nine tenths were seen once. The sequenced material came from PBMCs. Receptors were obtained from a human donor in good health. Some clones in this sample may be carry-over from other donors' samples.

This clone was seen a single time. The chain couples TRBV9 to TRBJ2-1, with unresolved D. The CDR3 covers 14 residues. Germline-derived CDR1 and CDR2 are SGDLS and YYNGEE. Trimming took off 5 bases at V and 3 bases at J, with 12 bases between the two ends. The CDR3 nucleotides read TGTGCCAGCAGTGCTTGGCCCCTCTACAATGAGCAGTTCTTC. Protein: CASSAWPLYNEQFF.

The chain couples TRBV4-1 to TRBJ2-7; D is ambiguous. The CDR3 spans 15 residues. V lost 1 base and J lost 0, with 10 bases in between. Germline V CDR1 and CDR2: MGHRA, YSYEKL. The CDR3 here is CASSQAAASSYEQYF. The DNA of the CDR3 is TGCGCCAGCAGCCAAGCGGCGGCGTCCTCCTACGAGCAGTACTTC.

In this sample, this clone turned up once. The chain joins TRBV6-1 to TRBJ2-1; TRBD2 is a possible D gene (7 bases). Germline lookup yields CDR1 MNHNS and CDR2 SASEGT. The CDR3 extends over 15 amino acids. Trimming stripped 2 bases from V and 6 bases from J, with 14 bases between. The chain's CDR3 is CASSERGEGGNEQFF. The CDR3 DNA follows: TGTGCCAGCAGTGAACGGGGGGAAGGGGGCAATGAGCAGTTCTTC.

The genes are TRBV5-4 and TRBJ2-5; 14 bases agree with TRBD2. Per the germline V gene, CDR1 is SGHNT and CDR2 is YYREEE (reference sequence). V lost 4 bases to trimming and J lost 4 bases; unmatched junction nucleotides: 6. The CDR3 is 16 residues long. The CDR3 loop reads CASSTGLAGEGETQYF. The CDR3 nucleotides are TGTGCCAGCAGCACGGGACTAGCGGGGGAGGGAGAGACCCAGTACTTC. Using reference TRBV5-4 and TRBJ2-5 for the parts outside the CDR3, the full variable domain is ETGVTQSPTHLIKTRGQQVTLRCSSQSGHNTVSWYQQALGQGPQFIFQYYREEENGRGNFPPRFSGLQFPNYSSELNVNALELDDSALYLCASSTGLAGEGETQYFGPGTRLLVL.

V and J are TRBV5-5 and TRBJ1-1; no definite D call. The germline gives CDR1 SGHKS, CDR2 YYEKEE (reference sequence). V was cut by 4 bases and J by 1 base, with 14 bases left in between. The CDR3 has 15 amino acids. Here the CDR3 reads CASSQQADANTEAFF. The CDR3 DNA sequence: TGTGCCAGCAGCCAGCAGGCAGACGCGAACACTGAAGCTTTCTTT.

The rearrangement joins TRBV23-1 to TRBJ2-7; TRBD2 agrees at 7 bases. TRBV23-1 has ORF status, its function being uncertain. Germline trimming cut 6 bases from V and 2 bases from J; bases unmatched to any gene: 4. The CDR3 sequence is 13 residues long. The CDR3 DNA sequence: TGCGCCAGCAGACCCGGGACTACCTACGAGCAGTACTTC. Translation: CASRPGTTYEQYF.

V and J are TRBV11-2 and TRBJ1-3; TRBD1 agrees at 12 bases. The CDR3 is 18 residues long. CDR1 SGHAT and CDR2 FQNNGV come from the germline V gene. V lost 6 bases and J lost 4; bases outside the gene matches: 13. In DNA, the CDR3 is TGTGCCAGCAGAGCCGGGACAGGGGGCTTATTGGGAGGAAACACCATATATTTT. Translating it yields CASRAGTGGLLGGNTIYF.

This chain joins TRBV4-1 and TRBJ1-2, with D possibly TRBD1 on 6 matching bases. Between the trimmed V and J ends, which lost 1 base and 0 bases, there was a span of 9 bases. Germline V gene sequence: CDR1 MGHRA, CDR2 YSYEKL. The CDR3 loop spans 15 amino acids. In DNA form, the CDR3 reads TGCGCCAGCAGCCAAGGGGACACCACTAACTATGGCTACACCTTC. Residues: CASSQGDTTNYGYTF.

CDR3 sequence reads: CASSTTDRGNQPQHF. CDR3 bases: TGTGCCAGTAGTACCACGGACAGGGGCAATCAGCCCCAGCATTTT. The rearrangement uses TRBV19 and TRBJ1-5; 8 bases match TRBD1. V shed 4 bases, J shed 2 bases, and the junction held 4 bases outside the gene matches. Germline-derived CDR1 and CDR2 are LNHDA and SQIVND (reference sequence). The CDR3 loop spans 15 amino acids.

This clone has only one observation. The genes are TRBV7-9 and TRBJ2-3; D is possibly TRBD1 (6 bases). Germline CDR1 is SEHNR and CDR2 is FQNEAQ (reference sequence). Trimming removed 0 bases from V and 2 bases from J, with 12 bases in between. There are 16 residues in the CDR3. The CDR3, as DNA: TGTGCCAGCAGCTTAGCGGGGGCAGGATACACAGATACGCAGTATTTT. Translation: CASSLAGAGYTDTQYF.

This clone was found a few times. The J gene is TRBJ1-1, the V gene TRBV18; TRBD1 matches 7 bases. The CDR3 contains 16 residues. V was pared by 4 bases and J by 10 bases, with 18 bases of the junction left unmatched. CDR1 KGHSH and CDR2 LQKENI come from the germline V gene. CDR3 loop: CASSHLTQGGTPIAFF. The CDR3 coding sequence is TGTGCCAGCTCACACCTCACCCAGGGGGGAACTCCGATAGCTTTCTTT.

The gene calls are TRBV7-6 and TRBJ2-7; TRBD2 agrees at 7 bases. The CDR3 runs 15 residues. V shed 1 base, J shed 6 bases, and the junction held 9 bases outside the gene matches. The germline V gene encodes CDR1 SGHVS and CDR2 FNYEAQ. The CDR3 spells CASSLVSGTAGEQYF. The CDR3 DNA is TGTGCCAGCAGCTTAGTGAGCGGGACGGCGGGCGAGCAGTACTTC.

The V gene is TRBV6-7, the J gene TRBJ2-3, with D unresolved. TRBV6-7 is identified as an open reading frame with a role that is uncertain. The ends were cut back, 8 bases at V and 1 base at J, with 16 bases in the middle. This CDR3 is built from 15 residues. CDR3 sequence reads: CASATFLSRTDTQYF. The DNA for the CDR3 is TGTGCCAGCGCAACCTTTCTGAGTCGCACAGATACGCAGTATTTT.

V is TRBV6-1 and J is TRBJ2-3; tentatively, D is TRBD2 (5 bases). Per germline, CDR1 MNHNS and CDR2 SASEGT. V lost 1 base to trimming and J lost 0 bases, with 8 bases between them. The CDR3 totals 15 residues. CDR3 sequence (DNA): TGTGCCAGCAGTGAAGGAGGGCGCAGCACAGATACGCAGTATTTT. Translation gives CASSEGGRSTDTQYF.

CDR3 protein: CASSAPGLSGYEQYF. The CDR3 coding sequence is TGTGCCAGCAGTGCTCCGGGACTCTCAGGCTACGAGCAGTACTTC. The chain joins TRBV6-5 to TRBJ2-7, with D tentatively TRBD2 (6 bases). Germline V gives CDR1 MNHEY, CDR2 SVGAGI. The CDR3 is made up of 15 amino acids. V was pared by 5 bases and J by 3 bases, with 17 bases between.

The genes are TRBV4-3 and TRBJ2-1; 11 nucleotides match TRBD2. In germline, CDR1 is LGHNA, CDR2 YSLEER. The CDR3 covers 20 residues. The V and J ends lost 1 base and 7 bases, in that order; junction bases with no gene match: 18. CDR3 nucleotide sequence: TGCGCCAGCAGCCAAGTTTTTCCCGAGCTCCTAATAGCGGGGGGGAATGAGCAGTTCTTC. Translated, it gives CASSQVFPELLIAGGNEQFF.

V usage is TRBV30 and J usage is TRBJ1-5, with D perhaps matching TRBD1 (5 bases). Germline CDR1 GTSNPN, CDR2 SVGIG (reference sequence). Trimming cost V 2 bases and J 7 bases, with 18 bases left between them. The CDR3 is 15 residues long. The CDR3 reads CAWSPSRRGGQPQHF. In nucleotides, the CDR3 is TGTGCCTGGAGTCCAAGCAGGAGGGGTGGACAGCCCCAGCATTTT.

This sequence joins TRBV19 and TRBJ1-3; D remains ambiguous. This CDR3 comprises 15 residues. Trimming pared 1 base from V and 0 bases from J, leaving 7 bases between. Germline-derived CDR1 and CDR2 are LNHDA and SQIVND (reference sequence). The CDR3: CASSIAQRSGNTIYF. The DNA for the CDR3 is TGTGCCAGTAGTATAGCCCAGCGCTCTGGAAACACCATATATTTT.

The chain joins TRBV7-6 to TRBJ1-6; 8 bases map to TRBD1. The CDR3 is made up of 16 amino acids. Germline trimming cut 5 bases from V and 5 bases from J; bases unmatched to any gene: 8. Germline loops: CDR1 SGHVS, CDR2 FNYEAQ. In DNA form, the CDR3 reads TGTGCCAGCAGCCCCCGGACAGGGATAAATAATTCACCCCTCCACTTT. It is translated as CASSPRTGINNSPLHF.

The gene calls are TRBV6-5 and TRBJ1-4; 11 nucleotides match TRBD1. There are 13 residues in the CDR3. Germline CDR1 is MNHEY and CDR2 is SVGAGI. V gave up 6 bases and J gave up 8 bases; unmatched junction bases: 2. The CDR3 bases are TGTGCCAGCAGAGGGACAGGGGGAGAAAAACTGTTTTTT. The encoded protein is CASRGTGGEKLFF.